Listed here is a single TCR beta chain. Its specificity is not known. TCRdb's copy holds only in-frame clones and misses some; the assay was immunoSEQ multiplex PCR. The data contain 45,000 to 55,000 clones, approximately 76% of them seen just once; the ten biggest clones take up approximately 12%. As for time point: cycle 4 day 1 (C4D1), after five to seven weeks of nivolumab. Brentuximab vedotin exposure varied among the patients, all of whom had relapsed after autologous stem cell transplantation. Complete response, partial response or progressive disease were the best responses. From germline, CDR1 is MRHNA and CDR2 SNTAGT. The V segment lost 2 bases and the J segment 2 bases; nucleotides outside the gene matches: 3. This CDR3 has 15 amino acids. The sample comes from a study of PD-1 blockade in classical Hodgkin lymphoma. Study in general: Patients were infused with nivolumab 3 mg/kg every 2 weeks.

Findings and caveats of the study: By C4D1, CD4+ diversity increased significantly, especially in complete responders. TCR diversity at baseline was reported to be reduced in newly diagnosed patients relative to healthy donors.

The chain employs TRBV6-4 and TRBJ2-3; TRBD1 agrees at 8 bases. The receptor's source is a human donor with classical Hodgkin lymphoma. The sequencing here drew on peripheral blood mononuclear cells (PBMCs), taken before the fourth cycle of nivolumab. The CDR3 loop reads CASSDGTGSTDTQYF. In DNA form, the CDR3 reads TGTGCCAGCAGTGACGGGACAGGTTCCACAGATACGCAGTATTTT.